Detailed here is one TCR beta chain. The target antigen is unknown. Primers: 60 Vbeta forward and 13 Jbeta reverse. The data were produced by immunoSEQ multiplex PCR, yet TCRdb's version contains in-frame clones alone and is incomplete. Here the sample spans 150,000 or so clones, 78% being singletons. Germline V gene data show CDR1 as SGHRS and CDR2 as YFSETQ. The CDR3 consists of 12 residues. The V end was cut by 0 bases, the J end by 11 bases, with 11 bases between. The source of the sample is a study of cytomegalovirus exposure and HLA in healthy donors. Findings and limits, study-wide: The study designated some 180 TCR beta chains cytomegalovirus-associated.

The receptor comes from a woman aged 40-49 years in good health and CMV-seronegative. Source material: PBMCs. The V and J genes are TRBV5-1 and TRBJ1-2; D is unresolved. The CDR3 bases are TGCGCCAGCAGCTTGGATGTCAGAAAATACACCTTC. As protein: CASSLDVRKYTF.